These 14 T cell receptor beta chains were sequenced from one sample in a study of spatial heterogeneity in lung cancer. Time point given: sample taken at primary tumor resection. TCRdb processed the 5' RACE reads anew with MiXCR; each CDR3 protein has one entry. The sample has about 78,000 distinct CDR3 sequences, about 8.5% seen once. The sample was PBMCs, taken at surgery. The receptor set was obtained from a male donor with early-stage non-small cell lung cancer.

This clonotype was counted many times. This sequence joins TRBV29-1 and TRBJ2-3; TRBD1 agrees at 7 bases. CDR1 is SQVTM, CDR2 ANQGSEA, per germline. J lost 4 bases, V lost 6 bases, and 7 bases had no gene match. The CDR3 contains 13 residues. This CDR3 reads CSVDRAGADTQYF. CDR3 nucleotide sequence: TGCAGCGTCGACAGGGCCGGCGCAGATACGCAGTATTTT.

DNA of the CDR3: TGTGCCAGCTCACCCGCAGGGTTAAGGGTGGAAGCTTTCTTT. It is translated as CASSPAGLRVEAFF. This sequence joins TRBV18 and TRBJ1-1; TRBD1 might be the D (5 bases). The V gene lost 3 bases and the J gene lost 8 bases, with 16 bases spanning the gap. Germline V gene sequence: CDR1 KGHSH, CDR2 LQKENI. The CDR3 extends over 14 amino acids.

In this sample, this clonotype turned up many times. V usage is TRBV2 and J usage is TRBJ2-3; 10 bases map to TRBD2. From germline, CDR1 is SNHLY and CDR2 FYNNEI. V lost 6 bases, J lost 3 bases, and 9 bases stayed unmatched. The CDR3 is 16 residues long. CDR3 coding DNA: TGTGCCAGCAGCTCTTTAGCGGGAGGTGTGACAGATACGCAGTATTTT. Amino acid sequence: CASSSLAGGVTDTQYF.

This clonotype was seen ten or more times. J is TRBJ2-7 and V is TRBV29-1; D might be TRBD1 (6 bases). Germline V gene sequence: CDR1 SQVTM, CDR2 ANQGSEA. Between the trimmed V and J ends, which lost 4 bases and 4 bases, there was a span of 11 bases. The CDR3 consists of 12 residues. The CDR3 loop reads CSVVDSPYEQYF. The DNA of the CDR3 is TGCAGCGTTGTGGACAGCCCTTACGAGCAGTACTTC.

This clonotype was counted many times. The chain combines TRBV9 with TRBJ1-1, with D possibly being TRBD1 (6 bases). V shed 4 bases and J shed 4 bases, with 20 bases lying between them. Germline lookup yields CDR1 SGDLS and CDR2 YYNGEE. The CDR3 extends over 16 amino acids. For the CDR3, the DNA is TGTGCCAGCAGCCCAGGGGTTCAGGGTTGGTCCACTGAAGCTTTCTTT. This translates into CASSPGVQGWSTEAFF.

V gene TRBV11-1 combines with J gene TRBJ1-1; tentative D call: TRBD1 (5 bases). The germline gives CDR1 SGHAT, CDR2 FQDESV (reference sequence). Trimming took off 0 bases at V and 2 bases at J, with 10 bases between the two ends. This CDR3 is built from 15 residues. The CDR3 spells CASSLAGPFNTEAFF. The CDR3 DNA follows: TGTGCCAGCAGCTTAGCGGGACCGTTCAACACTGAAGCTTTCTTT. The full variable domain, completed using reference TRBV11-1 and TRBJ1-1, is EAEVAQSPRYKITEKSQAVAFWCDPISGHATLYWYRQILGQGPELLVQFQDESVVDDSQLPKDRFSAERLKGVDSTLKIQPAELGDSAMYLCASSLAGPFNTEAFFGQGTRLTVV.

This clonotype has ten or more counts. The J gene is TRBJ2-7, the V gene TRBV7-6, with D unresolved. Germline V gene lookup returns CDR1 SGHVS and CDR2 FNYEAQ. Deletions cut 5 bases from V and 0 bases from J, with 11 bases between. This CDR3 is built from 14 residues. The CDR3 DNA reads TGTGCCAGCAGCCTCATCCCGGGCTCCTACGAGCAGTACTTC. Translated: CASSLIPGSYEQYF.

The J gene is TRBJ2-1, the V gene TRBV7-6; D is undetermined. CDR1 is SGHVS, CDR2 FNYEAQ, per germline. V was cut by 0 bases and J by 7 bases, with 1 base left in between. The CDR3 is made up of 11 amino acids. Here the CDR3 reads CASSLANEQFF. Here the CDR3 DNA reads TGTGCCAGCAGCTTAGCAAATGAGCAGTTCTTC. Supplemented by reference TRBV7-6 and TRBJ2-1, the full variable domain reads GAGVSQSPRYKVTKRGQDVALRCDPISGHVSLYWYRQALGQGPEFLTYFNYEAQQDKSGLPNDRFSAERPEGSISTLTIQRTEQRDSAMYRCASSLANEQFFGPGTRLTVL.

This clonotype has a handful of counts. V gene TRBV5-5 combines with J gene TRBJ1-1, with D perhaps TRBD1 (6 bases). Germline-derived CDR1 and CDR2 are SGHKS and YYEKEE (reference sequence). CDR3 length: 14 amino acids. Trimming took off 4 bases at V and 1 base at J, with 11 bases between the two ends. The CDR3 reads CASSPGQWNTEAFF. The CDR3 nucleotides are TGTGCCAGCAGCCCCGGACAGTGGAACACTGAAGCTTTCTTT. Using reference TRBV5-5 and TRBJ1-1 for the parts outside the CDR3, the full variable domain is DAGVTQSPTHLIKTRGQQVTLRCSPISGHKSVSWYQQVLGQGPQFIFQYYEKEERGRGNFPDRFSARQFPNYSSELNVNALLLGDSALYLCASSPGQWNTEAFFGQGTRLTVV.

This clonotype was picked up a small number of times. V and J are TRBV12-3 or TRBV12-4 and TRBJ2-7, with 9 bases lining up with TRBD2. This CDR3 is 14 amino acids long. V lost 7 bases to trimming and J lost 6 bases; unmatched junction nucleotides: 10. The CDR3 DNA is TGTGCCAGCACCTTGGGTCTAGCGGGACGCGAGCAGTACTTC. It is translated as CASTLGLAGREQYF.

This clonotype has at least ten counts. J is TRBJ2-7 and V is TRBV29-1; a weak D match, TRBD1 (6 bases). Trimming shortened V by 6 bases and J by 0 bases, and 15 bases separated the two germline ends. CDR3 length: 14 residues. Germline V gene data show CDR1 as SQVTM and CDR2 as ANQGSEA. The CDR3 sequence: CSVMGAGASYEQYF. The CDR3 nucleotides read TGCAGCGTGATGGGGGCAGGGGCCTCCTACGAGCAGTACTTC.

A few counts support this clonotype. J is TRBJ2-1 and V is TRBV6-1; 8 bases are a match to TRBD2. The V segment lost 6 bases and the J segment 4 bases; nucleotides outside the gene matches: 14. CDR1 is MNHNS and CDR2 is SASEGT in the germline V gene. The length of the CDR3 is 17 residues. As DNA, the CDR3 is TGTGCCAGCAGCCTACCACCGCGGGAGGTGGGTTACAATGAGCAGTTCTTC. Translation: CASSLPPREVGYNEQFF.

There are a few counts of this clonotype. The genes are TRBV12-3 or TRBV12-4 and TRBJ2-1; TRBD2 agrees at 8 bases. V lost 4 bases, J lost 4 bases, and 6 bases stayed unmatched. The CDR3 contains 15 residues. The CDR3 bases are TGTGCCAGCAGTTATGGACTAGCAGGATACAATGAGCAGTTCTTC. Amino acids: CASSYGLAGYNEQFF.

The chain's CDR3 is CASSQTTGRLRSPLHF. The CDR3 DNA sequence: TGTGCCAGCAGCCAGACCACAGGGAGGTTACGATCACCCCTCCACTTT. The gene calls are TRBV2 and TRBJ1-6; D is possibly TRBD1 (6 bases). CDR3 size: 16 residues. Per germline, CDR1 SNHLY and CDR2 FYNNEI. V lost 6 bases and J lost 10, with 22 bases in between.